This is a list of T cell receptor beta chains from one sample in a study of blood T cells in healthy people across ages. TCRdb processed the 5' RACE reads anew with MiXCR; each CDR3 protein has one entry. The sample includes about 780,000 distinct CDR3 sequences, less than 80% of them seen just once. What was sequenced was blood. These receptors were taken from a man between 25 and 39 years old in good health. Each CDR3 is given with its conserved first and last residue. The order of the fields is D gene, clone size, V gene, J gene, CDR3 DNA, CDR3 protein. The D gene is left open where the match is weak. Size is omitted from some rows. Given values are once, few, many or a class for expanded clones.

>TRBD1|.|TRBV6-1|TRBJ2-7
TGTGCCAGCAGTGATACAGGGGCTTACGAGCAGTACTTC
CASSDTGAYEQYF
>.|.|TRBV6-6|TRBJ2-1
TGTGCCAGCAGTCAACTAGCAAAGGTTTACAATGAGCAGTTCTTC
CASSQLAKVYNEQFF
>.|.|TRBV12-3/TRBV12-4|TRBJ1-2
TGTGCCAGCAGTCCTAGGGGGTTCCCAAGCAATGGCTACACCTTC
CASSPRGFPSNGYTF
>TRBD1|once|TRBV6-5|TRBJ1-1
TGTGCCAGCAGGTCACAGGGGGCCGACACTGAAGCTTTCTTT
CASRSQGADTEAFF
>.|few|TRBV5-6|TRBJ1-6
TGTGCCAGCAGCTTGGTCTACGATTCACCCCTCCACTTT
CASSLVYDSPLHF
>.|.|TRBV5-6|TRBJ1-6
TGTGCCAGCAGCTTGGCCGGGGGAGGAGAGAATTCACCCCTCCACTTT
CASSLAGGGENSPLHF
>TRBD1|.|TRBV5-1|TRBJ2-7
TGCGCCAGCAGCACCCGGGACAGGGTAATTCACGAGCAGTACTTC
CASSTRDRVIHEQYF
>.|.|TRBV27|TRBJ2-6
TGTGCCAGCAGTTTATGGGCAGGGGCAAACTCTGGGGCCAACGTCCTGACTTTC
CASSLWAGANSGANVLTF
>.|.|TRBV20-1|TRBJ2-2
TGCAGTGCTAGAGATGTTGGAGTTGACACCGGGGAGCTGTTTTTT
CSARDVGVDTGELFF
>.|.|TRBV30|TRBJ2-1
TGTGCCTGGAGTGTAATAACAAGGGGTCCGTTCTTC
CAWSVITRGPFF
>.|many|TRBV5-8|TRBJ2-2
TGTGCCAGCAGCTTGGCAGGGAATGGTGCCGGGGAGCTGTTTTTT
CASSLAGNGAGELFF
>TRBD1|.|TRBV6-2/TRBV6-3|TRBJ1-5
TGTGCCAGCAGTTACGGGACAGGGCATCAGCCCCAGCATTTT
CASSYGTGHQPQHF
>.|.|TRBV7-8|TRBJ2-3
TGTGCCAGCAGCTTAGATTGGACTGAGGATACGCAGTATTTT
CASSLDWTEDTQYF
>TRBD1|.|TRBV5-1|TRBJ2-1
TGCGCCAGCAGCCCGGAACAGGGGTACTACAATGAGCAGTTCTTC
CASSPEQGYYNEQFF
>.|.|TRBV12-3/TRBV12-4|TRBJ1-1
TGTGCCAGCAGTTTGGGGAGGGCTTTCTTT
CASSLGRAFF
>.|.|TRBV7-6|TRBJ2-4
TGTGCCAGCAGCCCTGGACAGGGAAGTTGGCTAGCGGGAATCAAACTAGCCAAAAACATTCAGTACTTC
CASSPGQGSWLAGIKLAKNIQYF
>.|.|TRBV28|TRBJ2-1
TGTGCCAGCAGTTTAGTGACAGGTTTTTACAATGAGCAGTTCTTC
CASSLVTGFYNEQFF
>.|.|TRBV2|TRBJ2-1
TGTGCCAGCATAGTGACTTCCTCCTACAATGAGCAGTTCTTC
CASIVTSSYNEQFF